The TCR beta chain described here comes from a study of blood T cells in healthy people across ages (dated by TCRdb to between 2015 and 2016). With respect to the entire study: In model experiments, template switching captured about one uniquely barcoded TCR beta cDNA molecule for every two T cells. The study measured age-related changes in TCR beta repertoire diversity using deep sequencing normalized with unique cDNA molecular identifiers. To avoid experimental bias, donors of different ages were randomly spread across the sequencing lanes. Four age groups were formed from the donors: young (average about 16 years), middle-aged (approximately 40), aged (under 70) and long-lived (about 75). The study analyzed two additional independent replicas of 1 million unique cDNA reads from the same blood draw for two donors, one aged 18 to 30 and one aged 80 or older.

The roughly 39 donors, aged about 6 to 100 years, were systemically healthy Caucasian individuals from Russia. Each donor gave 8 to 10 milliliters of peripheral blood, drawn into EDTA-treated Vacutainer tubes. Ficoll-Paque density-gradient centrifugation was used to isolate PBMCs, with at least 6.5 million per sample. Trizol reagent was used to extract total RNA from PBMCs, with at least 5.5 micrograms per sample. Naive CD45RAhigh/CD27high T cell percentages were measured by flow cytometry on a PBMC aliquot from every donor. What the research found in general, with its limitations: Conclusive comparison of naive and antigen-experienced compartments was prevented by the profiling of bulk unsorted PBMCs. Estimates of total diversity from one million sequenced T cells were regarded as lower bounds and underestimates. The percentage of naive T cells measured by flow cytometry correlated strongly with observed TCR beta diversity. As age increased, observed TCR beta diversity per million T cells dropped in a roughly linear way, and a significant reduction was already evident by age 40. Compared with the aged group, more naive CD4+ T cells, fewer expanded clones and increased TCR diversity were shown by the long-lived group, suggesting age selection. The CMV infection status of donors was not known, potentially confounding age-related changes in expanded clonotypes.

With regard to this clonotype: Its target antigen remains unknown. Base qualities are not at hand, and no much larger clone is one base apart.

Libraries were constructed by 5' RACE. For sequencing, an Illumina HiSeq 2500 was employed. The second PCR ran for about 7 to 11 cycles and used a J-beta primer mix along with a sample-barcoded 5' primer. A template-switch 5' adaptor carrying 12 random nucleotides introduced a unique molecular identifier onto each TCR beta cDNA molecule. Each sample yielded at least 2.5 million CDR3-containing paired-end reads. First-strand cDNA synthesis was performed from all RNA using the Mint cDNA synthesis kit, with priming by a TRBC-specific oligonucleotide. Following uracil-DNA glycosylase treatment, all cDNA underwent a first 18-cycle PCR with the universal primers M1SS and BC2_uni_R. Per the source publication's procedure: For normalization, 1 million high-quality reads, each with a distinct molecular identifier, were randomly selected from each sample. Instead of being binned into consensus sequences, reads that shared molecular identifiers were thrown out. CDR3 identification, clonotype clustering and error correction used MiTCR with a Q25 quality threshold and the strictest error-elimination algorithm. Lower-bound total TCR beta diversity was estimated with a nonparametric unseen species model using Euler transformation. TCRdb reworked the public reads: Q25 trimming with fastp, MiXCR clone assembly, productive beta chains retained. Rows matching on CDR3 protein sequence are summarized as one entry with the most common DNA and genes. The V and J calls here are based on TCRdb, not the publication. In all, the sample holds roughly 410,000 distinct CDR3 sequences, and about half of those were seen once. The ten top clones hold around 53% of the sample.

The CDR3 numbers 15 residues from cysteine through phenylalanine. Of the read, only the CDR3 DNA is kept; its 45 bases are in frame from base 1. The V end loses 4 bases and the J end loses 0 bases, and a stretch of 11 bases separates them. CDR1 and CDR2 (SGHNT, YENEEA) derive from the germline V gene. The rearrangement joined TRBV11-3 to TRBJ2-3, with no D gene named confidently. Sequencing used blood. The sequence was collected from a man aged 55 to 69 in good health. The CDR3 in this case is CASSSTPTSTDTQYF. The sequenced DNA is TGTGCCAGCAGCTCAACACCTACTAGCACAGATACGCAGTATTTT.